One sample yielded the 21 T cell receptor beta chains listed below, sequenced in a study of cytomegalovirus exposure and HLA in healthy donors. PCR employed 60 Vbeta and 13 Jbeta primers. Assay used: immunoSEQ multiplex PCR; TCRdb lists only in-frame clones, some missing. The table lists around 130,000 clones, about 8.5% of them singletons. The sample was PBMCs. The receptors here all came from a man aged 35-49 years in good health and CMV-seronegative.

This CDR3 is CASSPNYDRITEAFF. In DNA, the CDR3 is TGTGCCAGCAGTCCAAACTATGACAGAATAACTGAAGCTTTCTTT. The J gene is TRBJ1-1, the V gene TRBV2, with D maybe TRBD1 (5 bases). This CDR3 is built from 15 residues. CDR1 and CDR2 (germline): SNHLY, FYNNEI. The V end lost 5 bases, the J end lost 5 bases, and 18 bases lay between the germline ends.

Only a few counts were recorded for this clone. The gene calls are TRBV19 and TRBJ1-2; TRBD1 is a possible D gene (5 bases). V was shortened by 6 bases and J by 7 bases, with 18 bases between the two germline ends. The germline V gene has CDR1 LNHDA and CDR2 SQIVND (reference sequence). The CDR3 is made up of 14 amino acids. The CDR3 protein is CASSPGRDLGGYTF. CDR3 bases: TGTGCCAGTAGCCCGGGCAGGGATTTAGGTGGCTACACCTTC.

V is TRBV4-1 and J is TRBJ1-4; 10 nucleotides line up with TRBD1. Trimming at V came to 4 bases and at J to 6 bases, leaving 5 bases not matched to a gene. The germline gives CDR1 MGHRA, CDR2 YSYEKL. The CDR3 spans 15 residues. The CDR3 DNA reads TGCGCCAGCAGCCTCAGACAGGGGGCGGATGAAAAACTGTTTTTT. This gives the protein CASSLRQGADEKLFF.

In its sample, this clone was seen a few times. V gene TRBV28 combines with J gene TRBJ2-7, with 8 bases matching TRBD1. Unmatched junction bases numbered 11, after V lost 4 bases and J lost 0 bases. This CDR3 is built from 17 residues. Germline-derived CDR1 and CDR2 are MDHEN and SYDVKM. The DNA for the CDR3 is TGTGCCAGCAGTTGGACCGGACAGGGTTCCTTCTCCTACGAGCAGTACTTC. It yields the protein CASSWTGQGSFSYEQYF.

In its sample, this clone was seen a few times. The gene calls are TRBV7-2 and TRBJ2-5; 12 positions agree with TRBD2. Germline CDR1 SGHTA, CDR2 FQGNSA. The CDR3 totals 16 residues. The J segment lost 4 bases and the V segment lost 1 base, leaving 4 bases of the junction unmatched. The CDR3 DNA reads TGTGCCAGCAGCTTAGGGACTAGCGGGGAGACAGAGACCCAGTACTTC. Amino acid sequence: CASSLGTSGETETQYF.

This chain links TRBV15 with TRBJ2-1, with a possible D match to TRBD1 (6 bases). V lost 0 bases to trimming and J lost 6 bases, with 15 bases between them. The CDR3 is made up of 16 amino acids. Germline CDR1 reads LNHNV; CDR2 reads YYDKDF (reference sequence). The CDR3 spells CATSRDSRGNSNEQFF. The CDR3, as DNA: TGTGCCACCAGCAGAGATTCCAGGGGTAACTCCAATGAGCAGTTCTTC.

Comments on this clone: The sample has other DNA sequences that encode this CDR3 too. This chain joins TRBV4-2 and TRBJ1-1, with no clear D. Germline lookup yields CDR1 LGHNA and CDR2 YNFKEQ. V was clipped by 1 base and J by 3 bases, with 6 bases between them. The CDR3 runs 13 residues. CDR3 coding DNA: TGTGCCAGCAGCCAAGTCGGAGACACTGAAGCTTTCTTT. Translated, it gives CASSQVGDTEAFF.

The chain links TRBV7-9 to TRBJ1-4; TRBD1 might be the D (6 bases). Germline V CDR1 and CDR2: SEHNR, FQNEAQ (reference sequence). V was shortened by 5 bases and J by 0 bases, with 13 bases between the two germline ends. This CDR3 contains 16 residues. The DNA for the CDR3 is TGTGCCAGCAGCGGCCCAGGGGCCGCAACTAATGAAAAACTGTTTTTT. It is translated as CASSGPGAATNEKLFF. Based on the CDR3 plus reference TRBV7-9 and TRBJ1-4, the full variable domain is DTGVSQNPRHKITKRGQNVTFRCDPISEHNRLYWYRQTLGQGPEFLTYFQNEAQLEKSRLLSDRFSAERPKGSFSTLEIQRTEQGDSAMYLCASSGPGAATNEKLFFGSGTQLSVL.

This clone was picked up a small number of times. Within the sample, other DNA sequences also encode this same CDR3. The chain is built from TRBV2 and TRBJ1-1; D is unclear. Deletions cut 5 bases from V and 7 bases from J, with 17 bases between. Germline values: CDR1 SNHLY, CDR2 FYNNEI. CDR3 length: 14 residues. The CDR3 DNA sequence: TGTGCCAGCAGTCCGATTCTAAATAGAGGTGAAGCTTTCTTT. Amino acids: CASSPILNRGEAFF.

The V call is TRBV5-6, the J call TRBJ2-7, with D uncertain. Trimming took off 8 bases at V and 2 bases at J, with 14 bases between the two ends. CDR1 is SGHDT, CDR2 YYEEEE, per germline. There are 13 residues in the CDR3. In DNA form, the CDR3 reads TGTGCCAGAAGCCCGTCGTACACCTACGAGCAGTACTTC. Translating it yields CARSPSYTYEQYF. The whole variable domain, filled in from reference TRBV5-6 and TRBJ2-7, reads DAGVTQSPTHLIKTRGQQVTLRCSPKSGHDTVSWYQQALGQGPQFIFQYYEEEERQRGNFPDRFSGHQFPNYSSELNVNALLLGDSALYLCARSPSYTYEQYFGPGTRLTVT.

This clone was seen only a few times. This sequence joins TRBV4-1 and TRBJ1-6; D perhaps matches TRBD1 (5 bases). This CDR3 is built from 18 residues. Germline CDR1 is MGHRA and CDR2 is YSYEKL. Trimming stripped 1 base from V and 5 bases from J, with 18 bases between. DNA of the CDR3: TGCGCCAGCAGCCAAGGGATGGGACTCCCAACGAATAATTCACCCCTCCACTTT. Translation: CASSQGMGLPTNNSPLHF.

This clone was counted only a few times. This CDR3 reads CASSPLPGNQPQHF. CDR3 bases: TGTGCCAGCAGCCCCCTCCCTGGCAATCAGCCCCAGCATTTT. This chain joins TRBV7-8 and TRBJ1-5; D is ambiguous. This CDR3 has 14 residues. Per germline, CDR1 SGHVS and CDR2 FQNEAQ. Trimming removed 5 bases at V and 2 bases at J, with 10 bases between.

This clone has just a few counts. This sequence joins TRBV10-2 and TRBJ2-6, with D unclear. From germline, CDR1 is WSHSY and CDR2 SAAADI. V lost 4 bases to trimming and J lost 2 bases, with 6 bases between them. This CDR3 comprises 14 residues. CDR3 protein: CASSVRPGANVLTF. The CDR3 DNA follows: TGCGCCAGCAGTGTCCGTCCTGGGGCCAACGTCCTGACTTTC.

This clone was detected only a few times. The V and J genes are TRBV5-1 and TRBJ2-5, with D possibly matching TRBD2 (6 bases). The germline gives CDR1 SGHRS, CDR2 YFSETQ. The CDR3 spans 15 residues. V was clipped by 5 bases and J by 5 bases, with 19 bases between them. The CDR3 reads CASRQQTSGGETQYF. The DNA for the CDR3 is TGCGCCAGCAGACAACAGACTAGTGGAGGCGAGACCCAGTACTTC. Full variable domain (missing parts from reference TRBV5-1 and TRBJ2-5): KAGVTQTPRYLIKTRGQQVTLSCSPISGHRSVSWYQQTPGQGLQFLFEYFSETQRNKGNFPGRFSGRQFSNSRSEMNVSTLELGDSALYLCASRQQTSGGETQYFGPGTRLLVL.

This clone has just a few counts. The J gene is TRBJ1-1, the V gene TRBV5-1, with D unclear. The CDR3 loop spans 14 amino acids. V shed 2 bases and J shed 1 base, with 9 bases lying between them. Germline V CDR1 and CDR2: SGHRS, YFSETQ. CDR3 amino acids: CASSFPGENTEAFF. In DNA form, the CDR3 reads TGCGCCAGCAGCTTCCCGGGTGAGAACACTGAAGCTTTCTTT.

The chain links TRBV4-1 to TRBJ2-2; 9 bases are shared with TRBD2. CDR1 is MGHRA and CDR2 is YSYEKL in the germline V gene. Trimming removed 4 bases from V and 7 bases from J; junction bases left unmatched: 4. The CDR3 is 14 residues long. The CDR3 protein is CASSRSGGGGELFF. In DNA, the CDR3 is TGCGCCAGCAGCCGTAGCGGGGGAGGCGGGGAGCTGTTTTTT.

This clone occurred a few times. The rearrangement uses TRBV7-8 and TRBJ2-2; TRBD2 agrees at 8 bases. This CDR3 has 15 amino acids. The V gene's germline CDR1 is SGHVS and CDR2 FQNEAQ. V was pared by 1 base and J by 7 bases, with 5 bases of the junction left unmatched. The CDR3 DNA is TGTGCCAGCAGCTTAGGTAGCGGGGTTGTCGGGGAGCTGTTTTTT. This gives the protein CASSLGSGVVGELFF.

This sequence joins TRBV11-2 and TRBJ2-3; 13 positions match TRBD2. V lost 0 bases, J lost 7 bases, and 4 bases stayed unmatched. Germline V gene data show CDR1 as SGHAT and CDR2 as FQNNGV. This CDR3 is 16 amino acids long. The CDR3 here is CASSLDTSGGAHTQYF. The CDR3 coding sequence is TGTGCCAGCAGCTTAGATACTAGCGGGGGGGCGCATACGCAGTATTTT.

In this sample, this clone turned up a few times. This chain links TRBV2 with TRBJ1-5, with TRBD1 matching 11 bases. Germline assignment: CDR1 SNHLY and CDR2 FYNNEI. The V segment lost 4 bases and the J segment 0 bases; nucleotides outside the gene matches: 8. This CDR3 region has 18 residues. In DNA form, the CDR3 reads TGTGCCAGCAGTGCCTGGGGGACAGGGGGGAATAGCAATCAGCCCCAGCATTTT. Its translation is CASSAWGTGGNSNQPQHF. The full variable domain, rest sourced from reference TRBV2 and TRBJ1-5, is EPEVTQTPSHQVTQMGQEVILRCVPISNHLYFYWYRQILGQKVEFLVSFYNNEISEKSEIFDDQFSVERPDGSNFTLKIRSTKLEDSAMYFCASSAWGTGGNSNQPQHFGDGTRLSIL.

This clone has more than one count but fewer than ten. The chain employs TRBV27 and TRBJ2-3; no definite D call. CDR3 length: 14 residues. V shed 3 bases and J shed 6 bases, with 13 bases lying between them. Per germline, CDR1 MNHEY and CDR2 SMNVEV (reference sequence). The CDR3 region has the DNA TGTGCCAGCAGTTTTACTCCGGGTGGGGATACGCAGTATTTT. Protein sequence: CASSFTPGGDTQYF.

V gene TRBV18 combines with J gene TRBJ1-2; 11 bases fit TRBD1. The CDR3 spans 15 residues. The germline gives CDR1 KGHSH, CDR2 LQKENI. Losses at the gene ends were 3 bases for V and 8 bases for J; bases not matched to a gene: 8. The CDR3 protein is CASSPGQGAWSGYTF. The CDR3 nucleotides read TGTGCCAGCTCACCCGGACAGGGGGCGTGGTCAGGCTACACCTTC.